The present T cell receptor (beta chain) was sequenced within a study of cytomegalovirus exposure and HLA in healthy donors. Points from the study as a whole: Researchers reported in a later analysis that common viral pathogens appeared linked to several top clusters.

In the PCR, 60 Vbeta and 13 Jbeta primers were used. Clones were sequenced by immunoSEQ multiplex PCR, and TCRdb holds only the in-frame ones, with some missing. The sample consists of 160,000 or so clones, 60% to 80% of them appearing once. Turning to this clone: Its antigen is unidentified.

This receptor was obtained from a man aged 40-55 years in good health and CMV-seropositive. The sequencing sample was made of PBMCs.

The CDR3 DNA reads TGTGCCAGCAGCCCGCAGGGGGCTAATCAGCCCCAGCATTTT. Its translation is CASSPQGANQPQHF. The chain joins TRBV11-2 to TRBJ1-5; 8 bases fit TRBD1. CDR1 is SGHAT and CDR2 is FQNNGV in the germline V gene. V lost 5 bases and J lost 4; bases outside the gene matches: 4. The CDR3 loop spans 14 amino acids. The variable domain in full, with the rest retrieved from reference TRBV11-2 and TRBJ1-5, is EAGVAQSPRYKIIEKRQSVAFWCNPISGHATLYWYQQILGQGPKLLIQFQNNGVVDDSQLPKDRFSAERLKGVDSTLKIQPAKLEDSAVYLCASSPQGANQPQHFGDGTRLSIL.